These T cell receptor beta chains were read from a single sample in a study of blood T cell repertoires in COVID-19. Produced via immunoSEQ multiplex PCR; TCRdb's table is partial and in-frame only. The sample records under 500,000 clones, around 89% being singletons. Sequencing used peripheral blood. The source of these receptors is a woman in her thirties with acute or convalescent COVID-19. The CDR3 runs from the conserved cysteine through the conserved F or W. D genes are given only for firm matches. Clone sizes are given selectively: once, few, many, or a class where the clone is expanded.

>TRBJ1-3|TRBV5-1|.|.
CASSWDQGTRNTIYF
TGCGCCAGCAGCTGGGATCAGGGTACGAGAAACACCATATATTTT
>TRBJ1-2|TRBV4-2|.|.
CASSQEVTGSLYGYTF
TGTGCCAGCAGCCAAGAGGTTACAGGATCCCTCTATGGCTACACCTTC
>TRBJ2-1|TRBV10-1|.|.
CASSESGQPDGDEQFF
TGCGCCAGCAGTGAGTCGGGACAACCGGACGGAGATGAGCAGTTCTTC
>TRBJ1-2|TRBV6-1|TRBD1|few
CASSDMTGPNYGYTF
TGTGCCAGCAGTGATATGACAGGGCCCAACTATGGCTACACCTTC
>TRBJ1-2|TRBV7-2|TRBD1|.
CASSLVWGQGSSKKGYTF
TGTGCCAGCAGCTTAGTGTGGGGACAGGGAAGTTCGAAGAAGGGCTACACCTTC
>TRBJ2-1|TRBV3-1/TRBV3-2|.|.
CASSQGTTRGNEQFF
TGTGCCAGCAGCCAAGGGACTACCCGAGGCAATGAGCAGTTCTTC
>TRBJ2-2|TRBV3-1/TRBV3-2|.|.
CASSQQTGYNTGELFF
TGTGCCAGCAGCCAACAGACTGGGTACAACACCGGGGAGCTGTTTTTT
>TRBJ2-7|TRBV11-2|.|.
CASSHRSSSYEQYF
TGTGCCAGCAGCCACAGGTCGAGCTCCTACGAGCAGTACTTC
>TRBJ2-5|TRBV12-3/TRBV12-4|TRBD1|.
CASNRGFQETQYF
TGTGCCAGCAACAGGGGGTTTCAAGAGACCCAGTACTTC
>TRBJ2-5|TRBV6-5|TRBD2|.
CASSYSGGRQETQYF
TGTGCCAGCAGTTACTCGGGAGGGCGCCAAGAGACCCAGTACTTC
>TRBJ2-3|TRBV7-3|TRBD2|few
CASSASGGADTQYF
TGTGCCAGCAGCGCCAGCGGGGGGGCGGATACGCAGTATTTT
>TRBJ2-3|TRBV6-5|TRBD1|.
CASSYARDRADTQYF
TGTGCCAGCAGCTACGCCCGGGACAGGGCAGATACGCAGTATTTT
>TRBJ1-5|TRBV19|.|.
CASTYGLMAGGNQPQHF
TGTGCCAGTACCTACGGACTAATGGCCGGGGGCAATCAGCCCCAGCATTTT
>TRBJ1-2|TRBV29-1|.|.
CSAVLGWSGYTF
TGCAGCGCCGTCCTGGGTTGGAGTGGCTACACCTTC
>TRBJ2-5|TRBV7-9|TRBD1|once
CASSLGTQGAAQETQYF
TGTGCCAGCAGCTTAGGGACACAGGGGGCAGCCCAAGAGACCCAGTACTTC
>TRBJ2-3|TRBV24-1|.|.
CATSHVLAGLLDTQYF
TGTGCCACCAGCCACGTCCTTGCGGGCCTTCTAGATACGCAGTATTTT
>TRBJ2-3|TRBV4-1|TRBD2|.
CASSQEGRGSGETTDTQYF
TGCGCCAGCAGCCAAGAAGGGCGGGGTAGCGGGGAGACCACAGATACGCAGTATTTT
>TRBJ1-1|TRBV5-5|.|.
CASSLDRANTEAFF
TGTGCCAGCAGCTTGGACAGGGCGAACACTGAAGCTTTCTTT
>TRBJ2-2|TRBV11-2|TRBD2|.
CASSSGLAGPTGELFF
TGTGCCAGCAGCTCCGGACTAGCGGGGCCTACCGGGGAGCTGTTTTTT
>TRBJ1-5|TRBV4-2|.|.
CASSQGRYSNQPQHF
TGTGCCAGCAGCCAAGGCAGGTACAGCAATCAGCCCCAGCATTTT
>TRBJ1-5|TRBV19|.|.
CASSTGGNQPQHF
TGTGCCAGTAGTACAGGGGGCAATCAGCCCCAGCATTTT
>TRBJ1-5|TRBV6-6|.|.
CASSQGGQPQHF
TGTGCCAGCAGCCAGGGAGGTCAGCCCCAGCATTTT